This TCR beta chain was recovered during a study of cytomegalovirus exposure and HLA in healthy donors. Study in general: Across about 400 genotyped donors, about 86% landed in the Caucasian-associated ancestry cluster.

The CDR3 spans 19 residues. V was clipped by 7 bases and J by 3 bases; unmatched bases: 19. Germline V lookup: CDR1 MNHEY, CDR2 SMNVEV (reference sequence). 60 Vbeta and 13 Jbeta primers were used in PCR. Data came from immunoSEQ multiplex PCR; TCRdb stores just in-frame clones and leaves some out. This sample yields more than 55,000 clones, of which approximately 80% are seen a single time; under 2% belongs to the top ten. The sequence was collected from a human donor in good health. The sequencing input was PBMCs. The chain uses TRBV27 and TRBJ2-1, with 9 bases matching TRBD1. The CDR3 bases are TGTGCCAGCATCGGACAGGGGATTGGCCCGGGGAATATCTACAATGAGCAGTTCTTC. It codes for CASIGQGIGPGNIYNEQFF.